Listed here are 21 T cell receptor beta chains from one sample, sequenced in a study of cytomegalovirus exposure and HLA in healthy donors. PCR employed 60 Vbeta and 13 Jbeta primers. The assay was immunoSEQ multiplex PCR, and TCRdb's table has in-frame clones only and misses some. The table has about 150,000 clones, roughly three quarters seen once; the top ten hold roughly 13%. The sequencing input was PBMCs. The receptors were sampled from a man aged 25-45 years in good health and CMV-seropositive.

In its sample, this clone was seen a few times. V is TRBV9 and J is TRBJ1-2; D gene ambiguous. Germline CDR1 reads SGDLS; CDR2 reads YYNGEE. The CDR3 runs to 16 residues. Trimming pared 2 bases from V and 0 bases from J, leaving 14 bases between. The CDR3 DNA reads TGTGCCAGCAGCGTTTCCCCGTCCTCTACTAACTATGGCTACACCTTC. Encoded protein: CASSVSPSSTNYGYTF.

This chain links TRBV27 with TRBJ2-7, with 10 bases identical to TRBD1. J lost 3 bases, V lost 5 bases, and 4 bases had no gene match. CDR1 is MNHEY, CDR2 SMNVEV, per germline (reference sequence). CDR3 length: 14 residues. The CDR3 sequence: CASSPRDRGYEQYF. CDR3 nucleotide sequence: TGTGCCAGCAGTCCCCGGGACAGGGGCTACGAGCAGTACTTC.

This clone was counted a single time. The V call is TRBV6-5, the J call TRBJ2-7; unclear D gene. The CDR3 covers 11 residues. Germline V gene data show CDR1 as MNHEY and CDR2 as SVGAGI. The germline V and J ends were trimmed by 2 bases and 5 bases, with 4 bases remaining between them. CDR3 loop: CASSYLDEQYF. The DNA for the CDR3 is TGTGCCAGCAGTTACCTAGACGAGCAGTACTTC.

The V and J genes are TRBV7-9 and TRBJ2-7; maybe TRBD2 (6 bases). This CDR3 region has 14 residues. V was cut by 4 bases and J by 0 bases, with 10 bases left in between. Germline CDR1 and CDR2: SEHNR and FQNEAQ (reference sequence). Here the CDR3 DNA reads TGTGCCAGCAGCTCCGGCGGGAACTCCTACGAGCAGTACTTC. It yields the protein CASSSGGNSYEQYF.

The chain uses TRBV12-5 and TRBJ1-1; 8 bases map to TRBD1. Germline V CDR1 and CDR2: LGHNT, FRNRAP. The V segment lost 9 bases and the J segment 3 bases; nucleotides outside the gene matches: 3. The CDR3 covers 12 residues. The CDR3 DNA follows: TGTGCTAGCAGGGGGCAGGACACTGAAGCTTTCTTT. This sequence encodes CASRGQDTEAFF. The complete variable domain, with remaining parts taken from reference TRBV12-5 and TRBJ1-1, reads DARVTQTPRHKVTEMGQEVTMRCQPILGHNTVFWYRQTMMQGLELLAYFRNRAPLDDSGMPKDRFSAEMPDATLATLKIQPSEPRDSAVYFCASRGQDTEAFFGQGTRLTVV.

To note about this clone: Distinct nucleotide sequences in the sample also encode this CDR3. This chain connects TRBV4-2 to TRBJ2-7, with 10 bases identical to TRBD1. V was clipped by 0 bases and J by 3 bases; unmatched bases: 2. Germline values: CDR1 LGHNA, CDR2 YNFKEQ. The CDR3 covers 15 residues. Here the CDR3 reads CASSQEGTGVYEQYF. CDR3 coding DNA: TGTGCCAGCAGCCAAGAGGGGACAGGGGTCTACGAGCAGTACTTC.

The chain couples TRBV11-2 to TRBJ2-1, with a weak D call TRBD1 (5 bases). V lost 1 base and J 0 bases, leaving 10 bases between the germline ends. The CDR3 contains 16 residues. Per germline, CDR1 SGHAT and CDR2 FQNNGV. The CDR3 nucleotides read TGTGCCAGCAGCTTAGGAGTCAGGGCCTCCTACAATGAGCAGTTCTTC. Its translation: CASSLGVRASYNEQFF.

The chain has TRBV4-2 and TRBJ1-3, with TRBD1 identical over 8 bases. Germline V gives CDR1 LGHNA, CDR2 YNFKEQ. With V trimmed by 2 bases and J by 0 bases, 18 bases remained unmatched. This CDR3 comprises 21 residues. CDR3 bases: TGTGCCAGCAGCCAATTGAGAGATAGCCGAGACAGGGGATACTCTGGAAACACCATATATTTT. Protein sequence: CASSQLRDSRDRGYSGNTIYF.

The chain couples TRBV11-1 to TRBJ2-1; 10 nucleotides match TRBD2. CDR3 size: 18 residues. V lost 6 bases to trimming and J lost 2 bases; unmatched junction nucleotides: 13. Germline CDR1 reads SGHAT; CDR2 reads FQDESV (reference sequence). The CDR3 loop reads CASRRRKTSGATYNEQFF. For the CDR3, the DNA is TGTGCCAGCAGACGACGAAAAACTAGCGGGGCAACCTACAATGAGCAGTTCTTC.

This rearrangement joins TRBV28 to TRBJ1-2; D is perhaps TRBD1 (5 bases). Germline V gene lookup returns CDR1 MDHEN and CDR2 SYDVKM. The CDR3 extends over 14 amino acids. V gave up 1 base and J gave up 4 bases, with 10 bases separating them. This CDR3 reads CASSLSQGRYGYTF. As DNA, the CDR3 is TGTGCCAGCAGTTTATCGCAGGGTCGCTATGGCTACACCTTC.

This clone has more than one count but fewer than ten. The chain joins TRBV5-4 to TRBJ2-7; 8 bases are shared with TRBD2. CDR3 size: 16 residues. Germline V gene sequence: CDR1 SGHNT, CDR2 YYREEE (reference sequence). V dropped 3 bases and J dropped 1; count of bases not matched to a gene: 9. The CDR3 DNA reads as TGTGCCAGCAGCTCGGGGGGGTTGGGCAAATCCTACGAGCAGTACTTC. Encoded protein: CASSSGGLGKSYEQYF.

The chain recombines TRBV27 with TRBJ2-2; a possible D gene is TRBD2 (7 bases). This CDR3 spans 15 amino acids. Germline CDR1 and CDR2: MNHEY and SMNVEV (reference sequence). Trimming stripped 2 bases from V and 5 bases from J, with 12 bases between. CDR3 DNA: TGTGCCAGCAGTTTAGGGGGGGGACAAACCGGGGAGCTGTTTTTT. Amino acid sequence: CASSLGGGQTGELFF.

The chain has TRBV15 and TRBJ2-1, with unresolved D. Trimming stripped 5 bases from V and 7 bases from J, with 15 bases between. The CDR3 is made up of 14 amino acids. The germline V gene has CDR1 LNHNV and CDR2 YYDKDF (reference sequence). In DNA, the CDR3 is TGTGCCACCAGCCGCTCGGGTGGATGGAATGAGCAGTTCTTC. Encoded protein: CATSRSGGWNEQFF.

This rearrangement joins TRBV6-5 to TRBJ2-7; tentative D call: TRBD2 (6 bases). The V end lost 6 bases, the J end lost 0 bases, and 15 bases lay between the germline ends. This CDR3 has 15 amino acids. The germline V gene encodes CDR1 MNHEY and CDR2 SVGAGI. This chain's CDR3 is CASSAAGDSSYEQYF. The CDR3 nucleotides read TGTGCCAGCAGCGCAGCCGGGGACTCCTCCTACGAGCAGTACTTC.

The CDR3, as DNA: TGTGCCAGCAGCGTAGCGGGGACAAACTCTGGGGCCAACGTCCTGACTTTC. As protein: CASSVAGTNSGANVLTF. This chain joins TRBV9 and TRBJ2-6; D is possibly TRBD1 (6 bases). The CDR3 sequence is 17 residues long. From germline, CDR1 is SGDLS and CDR2 YYNGEE. The ends were cut back, 0 bases at V and 0 bases at J, with 10 bases in the middle.

CDR3 residues: CASSLGSDSYEQYF. DNA for the CDR3: TGCGCCAGCAGCTTGGGTTCAGATTCCTACGAGCAGTACTTC. The chain has TRBV5-1 and TRBJ2-7; the D is unclear. From germline, CDR1 is SGHRS and CDR2 YFSETQ. Trimming cost V 0 bases and J 1 base, with 8 bases left between them. The CDR3 is made up of 14 amino acids.

The chain carries TRBV27 and TRBJ2-2; possible D gene TRBD2, 8 bases. The germline gives CDR1 MNHEY, CDR2 SMNVEV (reference sequence). Trimming cost V 7 bases and J 0 bases, with 18 bases left between them. This CDR3 is built from 17 residues. The CDR3 DNA sequence: TGTGCCAGCAAAGCCCGGGGGGGACAGTCGAACACCGGGGAGCTGTTTTTT. Its translation: CASKARGGQSNTGELFF.

The rearrangement uses TRBV18 and TRBJ1-5; tentative D call: TRBD1 (5 bases). Germline V CDR1 and CDR2: KGHSH, LQKENI. The CDR3 contains 16 residues. Between the trimmed V and J ends, which lost 0 bases and 6 bases, there was a span of 15 bases. This CDR3 is CASSPPLEGVGQPQHF. The CDR3 DNA reads as TGTGCCAGCTCACCACCCCTCGAAGGGGTCGGTCAGCCCCAGCATTTT. The complete variable domain, with remaining parts taken from reference TRBV18 and TRBJ1-5, reads NAGVMQNPRHLVRRRGQEARLRCSPMKGHSHVYWYRQLPEEGLKFMVYLQKENIIDESGMPKERFSAEFPKEGPSILRIQQVVRGDSAAYFCASSPPLEGVGQPQHFGDGTRLSIL.

This clone was found once. The V and J genes are TRBV19 and TRBJ1-1; D is unclear. The CDR3 is 13 residues long. Germline CDR1 and CDR2: LNHDA and SQIVND (reference sequence). The V gene lost 9 bases and the J gene lost 1 base, with 12 bases spanning the gap. CDR3 bases: TGTGCCAGCCGCAGTCAAAGGAACACTGAAGCTTTCTTT. It codes for CASRSQRNTEAFF.

The chain joins TRBV7-8 to TRBJ1-6; D might be TRBD1 (5 bases). CDR1 is SGHVS and CDR2 is FQNEAQ in the germline V gene. The CDR3 sequence is 12 residues long. V lost 5 bases and J lost 13, with 12 bases in between. The CDR3 DNA reads TGTGCCAGCAGCCCAAGGGGTGAGCCCCTCCACTTT. Protein sequence: CASSPRGEPLHF.

V and J are TRBV28 and TRBJ1-5, with a weak D call TRBD1 (6 bases). Trimming took 7 bases from V and 6 from J, leaving 16 bases between them. Per the germline V gene, CDR1 is MDHEN and CDR2 is SYDVKM. The CDR3 runs 14 residues. The chain's CDR3 is CASTLGGTAQPQHF. In nucleotides, the CDR3 is TGTGCCAGCACCCTAGGGGGAACAGCTCAGCCCCAGCATTTT.